These 4 T cell receptor beta chains originate from one sample sequenced in a study of T cells in Graves' hyperthyroidism and ophthalmopathy. Using RNA transcripts as the source, TCR beta CDR3 regions were amplified. HTBI primers drove first-round RT-PCR of the TCR CDR3. MiXCR, run by TCRdb on the multiplex PCR reads, gives a single entry per CDR3 protein. The sample has hundreds of thousands of distinct CDR3 sequences, roughly 16% seen once. The material sequenced was blood. The source is a woman in her forties with Graves' ophthalmopathy.

This clonotype was detected ten times or more. This chain links TRBV20-1 with TRBJ1-3; no definite D call. The CDR3 loop spans 14 amino acids. Trimming stripped 0 bases from V and 4 bases from J, with 10 bases between. Germline V CDR1 and CDR2: DFQATT, SNEGSKA (reference sequence). DNA of the CDR3: TGCAGTGCTAGAGAGGCCTTGGGAGGAAACACCATATATTTT. Its translation: CSAREALGGNTIYF.

At least ten counts were recorded for this clonotype. The J gene is TRBJ2-5, the V gene TRBV11-2, with 15 bases fitting TRBD2. The CDR3 has 16 residues. V shed 5 bases and J 1 base; nucleotides not matched to a gene: 2. From germline, CDR1 is SGHAT and CDR2 FQNNGV. For the CDR3, the DNA is TGTGCCAGCAGCCAGGGACTAGCGGGAGGCCAAGAGACCCAGTACTTC. It specifies CASSQGLAGGQETQYF.

J is TRBJ2-7 and V is TRBV12-3 or TRBV12-4, with 9 bases aligning to TRBD1. V shed 4 bases, J shed 2 bases, and the junction held 9 bases outside the gene matches. The CDR3 runs 16 residues. CDR3 amino acids: CASSYRGDRVAYEQYF. The CDR3, as DNA: TGTGCCAGCAGTTACCGAGGGGACAGGGTCGCCTACGAGCAGTACTTC.

The chain combines TRBV12-3 or TRBV12-4 with TRBJ1-4, with TRBD1 as a possible D gene (6 bases). The CDR3 covers 14 residues. Trimming pared 9 bases from V and 0 bases from J, leaving 11 bases between. In nucleotides, the CDR3 is TGTGCCAGTACGAGGGGGACAACTAATGAAAAACTGTTTTTT. Amino acid sequence: CASTRGTTNEKLFF.